This T cell receptor (beta chain) was sequenced for a study of human T cells and chemical hapten exposure. Study findings and constraints: Expanded TCRs made up significantly more big CDR3 similarity clusters than controls did.

Time point: pre-sensitization, week 0. The treatment denotes: therapeutic diphenylcyclopropenone sensitization with weekly scalp DPC. Unfractionated whole blood served as the source for total RNA extraction. The study's library attached unique molecular identifiers to single cDNA molecules. TCRdb called the RACE reads again in MiXCR, with one record for every CDR3 protein. The table has tens of thousands of distinct CDR3 sequences, around a tenth seen once. This clonotype appeared many times. Its antigen is currently unknown. This CDR3 is 16 amino acids long. Germline V gene sequence: CDR1 SGHTA, CDR2 FQGNSA. The junction had 9 bases not matched to a gene; V was cut back by 4 bases and J by 2 bases.

Sample: whole blood, taken in connection with sensitization to the hapten diphenylcyclopropenone (DPC). This TCR derives from a man in his fifties or sixties with alopecia areata. Some clones in this sample may be carry-over from other donors' samples. This chain links TRBV7-2 with TRBJ1-1; 8 bases fit TRBD1. In DNA form, the CDR3 reads TGTGCCAGCAGCTCACTACCGGGACAGGCAAACACTGAAGCTTTCTTT. Its translation is CASSSLPGQANTEAFF.